A selection of T cell receptor beta chains follows, all from one sample in a study of blood T cells in healthy people across ages. MiXCR, applied by TCRdb to the 5' RACE reads, yields one record per CDR3 protein. The table shows about 670,000 distinct CDR3 sequences, with about 51% occurring only once. The source material was blood. The receptors stem from an elderly woman in good health. Each CDR3 is given with its conserved first and last residue. D genes are given only for firm matches. Clone size is shown for a subset of rows, as once, few, many or a class of expanded clone.

clone size	J gene	V gene	D gene	CDR3 DNA	CDR3 protein
-	TRBJ2-5	TRBV29-1	-	TGCAGCGTTGGGGGGCACCAAGAGACCCAGTACTTC	CSVGGHQETQYF
-	TRBJ2-7	TRBV9	-	TGTGCCAGCAGCGGGGAACCTACCTACGAGCAGTACTTC	CASSGEPTYEQYF
many	TRBJ2-1	TRBV20-1	TRBD2	TGCAGTGCTAGAGCCTGGCTAGCGGGAGTGAGGCCTGGCAATGAGCAGTTCTTC	CSARAWLAGVRPGNEQFF
-	TRBJ2-3	TRBV12-3/TRBV12-4	TRBD2	TGTGCCAGCAGTCCGAGAGCGGGAGTCCCAGATACGCAGTATTTT	CASSPRAGVPDTQYF
once	TRBJ2-1	TRBV25-1	TRBD1	TGTGCCAGCAGTGAGACCGGGACAGGGGCAGGCTCCTACAATGAGCAGTTCTTC	CASSETGTGAGSYNEQFF
-	TRBJ1-1	TRBV6-5	-	TGTGCCAGCAGGGGCGGATGGACTGAAGCTTTCTTT	CASRGGWTEAFF
few	TRBJ2-7	TRBV5-1	-	TGCGCCAGCAGCTTCGGGCAGGACAACTACGAGCAGTACTTC	CASSFGQDNYEQYF
-	TRBJ2-1	TRBV7-3	TRBD2	TGTGCCAGCAGCCCCGGGGGGCCTAGCGGGATCCCCTACAATGAGCAGTTCTTC	CASSPGGPSGIPYNEQFF
many	TRBJ2-1	TRBV6-6	-	TGTGCCAGCAGTTATTGGGGGCGACAGGGACTTGGTGAGCAGTTCTTC	CASSYWGRQGLGEQFF
many	TRBJ2-1	TRBV5-1	TRBD2	TGCGCCAGCAGCTTTTGGGCTACTAGCGGACCCAATGAGCAGTTCTTC	CASSFWATSGPNEQFF
-	TRBJ2-1	TRBV20-1	-	TGCAGTGCCCGCAATAGCGGCAATGAGCAGTTCTTC	CSARNSGNEQFF
few	TRBJ1-2	TRBV14	-	TGTGCCAGCAGCCCTATACAGACGACGGGCTACACCTTC	CASSPIQTTGYTF
-	TRBJ2-1	TRBV6-2/TRBV6-3	-	TGTGCCAGCAGTTACTCGAGCCGCTTGACAGGAGAGCAGTTCTTC	CASSYSSRLTGEQFF
many	TRBJ2-1	TRBV20-1	TRBD2	TGCAGTGCTAGAGTTCTAGCGGGGGGCAGCTCCTACAATGAGCAGTTCTTC	CSARVLAGGSSYNEQFF
-	TRBJ2-7	TRBV20-1	-	TGCAGTGCTAGAGTTCGGGGCGGAACCTACGAGCAGTACTTC	CSARVRGGTYEQYF
-	TRBJ1-1	TRBV11-2	-	TGTGCCAGTAGAGAACGTATGAACACTGAAGCTTTCTTT	CASRERMNTEAFF
many	TRBJ2-1	TRBV5-1	TRBD1	TGCGCCAGCAGCAGAACTCCCGGGACAGGGTTCTACAATGAGCAGTTCTTC	CASSRTPGTGFYNEQFF
once	TRBJ2-6	TRBV4-3	-	TGCGCCAGCAGCCAAGCACAGTCCGTCAGCGTCCTGACTTTC	CASSQAQSVSVLTF
-	TRBJ2-3	TRBV12-3/TRBV12-4	TRBD2	TGTGCCAGCAGTTTGGTTTTGGGAGGCAGCGGGGGTGCAGATACGCAGTATTTT	CASSLVLGGSGGADTQYF
-	TRBJ1-4	TRBV20-1	-	TGCAGTGCTAGAGATTTAGGGGCAGGGGAAAAACTGTTTTTT	CSARDLGAGEKLFF
many	TRBJ2-1	TRBV25-1	-	TGTGCCAGCAGTGATGCCTCCGGATCGGTTTACAATGAGCAGTTCTTC	CASSDASGSVYNEQFF
many	TRBJ2-5	TRBV27	-	TGTGCCAGCAGTTCCGGGACGTCCACCCAGTACTTC	CASSSGTSTQYF